The 3 T cell receptor beta chains in this list originate from one sample, sequenced in a study of CD8 T cells in ankylosing spondylitis. Their antigen targets remain unknown. TCRdb re-called the 5' RACE reads with MiXCR, one entry per CDR3 protein. Altogether approximately 400,000 distinct CDR3 sequences are present, about 24% being singletons, with the ten largest covering 0.89%. Overall study results and limits: What seemed typical of ankylosing spondylitis blood was a TCR beta motif built from eight highly homologous variants.

The specimen sequenced was blood, either unsorted or a sorted T cell fraction (not recorded which). These receptor sequences come from a male donor with ankylosing spondylitis.

V and J are TRBV20-1 and TRBJ1-5, with 7 nucleotides matching TRBD1. The junction had 10 bases not matched to a gene; V was cut back by 6 bases and J by 5 bases. The germline CDR1 and CDR2 sequences are DFQATT and SNEGSKA (reference sequence). The CDR3 sequence is 14 residues long. CDR3 DNA: TGCAGTGCACATGACAGGGTAGGAGATCAGCCCCAGCATTTT. It encodes CSAHDRVGDQPQHF.

This clonotype came up a few times. This rearrangement joins TRBV5-6 to TRBJ1-5; D not certain. Germline-derived CDR1 and CDR2 are SGHDT and YYEEEE. The germline V and J ends were trimmed by 2 bases and 2 bases, with 8 bases remaining between them. The CDR3 spans 14 residues. As DNA, the CDR3 is TGTGCCAGCAGCTTTGGGCTCGGCAATCAGCCCCAGCATTTT. Residues: CASSFGLGNQPQHF.

The chain links TRBV29-1 to TRBJ2-1; possibly TRBD2 for D (6 bases). Germline assignment: CDR1 SQVTM and CDR2 ANQGSEA. The CDR3 is made up of 14 amino acids. V lost 3 bases, J lost 4 bases, and 13 bases lay in between. The CDR3 region is CSVDGGARYNEQFF. The CDR3 bases are TGCAGCGTTGATGGAGGGGCAAGATACAATGAGCAGTTCTTC.